Reported below is one T cell receptor beta chain. Its antigen is undetermined. PCR employed 60 Vbeta and 13 Jbeta primers. The table came from immunoSEQ multiplex PCR; TCRdb's copy has only in-frame clones and leaves some out. Its table records about 74,000 clones. These data are taken from a study of cytomegalovirus exposure and HLA in healthy donors. Study outcomes and limitations: The authors later found TCR association rates varying by HLA locus, with DRB1 most and HLA-C fewest. Data from an earlier analysis indicated that most TCR beta V segments were productive either about 87% or about 30% of the time. Compared with the roughly 700-donor mean, an Asian-associated ancestry cluster reportedly had fewer N-insertions, according to a later analysis. With further analysis later on, most CMV-associated TCR beta chains appeared HLA-restricted.

The sequence derives from a female donor in good health and CMV-seropositive. The specimen sequenced was PBMCs.

The CDR3 here is CASSAGLAGVDYEQYF. DNA of the CDR3: TGCGCCAGCAGCGCGGGACTAGCGGGAGTTGACTACGAGCAGTACTTC. The genes are TRBV5-1 and TRBJ2-7; 14 nucleotides match TRBD2. V dropped 4 bases and J dropped 3; count of bases not matched to a gene: 6. The CDR3 consists of 16 residues. CDR1 and CDR2 from the germline V gene are SGHRS and YFSETQ.